This TCR beta chain originates from a study of shared clonotypes between healthy human individuals. The germline CDR1 and CDR2 sequences are SGHAT and FQNNGV. Between the trimmed V and J ends, which lost 5 bases and 2 bases, there was a span of 15 bases. The CDR3 totals 15 residues. Only in-frame clones appear in the TCRdb table, and some are missing; sequencing was by immunoSEQ multiplex PCR. Among roughly 1,100,000 clones listed, roughly 75% were seen once. Donors were Caucasian adults residing in Nashville, Tennessee, USA. This sequence was found in a man aged 18 to 29 in good health. The chain joins TRBV11-2 to TRBJ1-1; D is unresolved. The sequenced material came from memory CD4+ T cells sorted from blood. Subset here: CD45RA-negative fraction. The CDR3 spells CASSLTRDANTEAFF. In DNA form, the CDR3 reads TGTGCCAGCAGCCTCACCAGAGACGCAAACACTGAAGCTTTCTTT. The entire variable domain, with the rest obtained from reference TRBV11-2 and TRBJ1-1, is as follows: EAGVAQSPRYKIIEKRQSVAFWCNPISGHATLYWYQQILGQGPKLLIQFQNNGVVDDSQLPKDRFSAERLKGVDSTLKIQPAKLEDSAVYLCASSLTRDANTEAFFGQGTRLTVV.